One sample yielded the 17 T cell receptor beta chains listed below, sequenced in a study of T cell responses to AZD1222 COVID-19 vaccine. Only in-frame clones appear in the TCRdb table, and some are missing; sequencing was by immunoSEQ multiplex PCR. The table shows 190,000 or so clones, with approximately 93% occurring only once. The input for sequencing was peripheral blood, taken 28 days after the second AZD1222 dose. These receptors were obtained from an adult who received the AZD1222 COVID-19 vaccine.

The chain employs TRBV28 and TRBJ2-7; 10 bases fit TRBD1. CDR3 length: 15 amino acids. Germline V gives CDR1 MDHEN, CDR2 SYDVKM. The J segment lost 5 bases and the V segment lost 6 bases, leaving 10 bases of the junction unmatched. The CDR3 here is CASRNLDRGPNEQYF. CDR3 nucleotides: TGTGCCAGCAGAAACCTCGACAGGGGGCCGAACGAGCAGTACTTC.

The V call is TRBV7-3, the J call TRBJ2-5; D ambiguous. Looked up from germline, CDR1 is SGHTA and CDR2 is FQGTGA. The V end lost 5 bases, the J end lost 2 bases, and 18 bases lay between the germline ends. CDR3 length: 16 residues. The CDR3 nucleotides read TGTGCCAGCAGCCCAGACGCAAGTAGGGCTCAAGAGACCCAGTACTTC. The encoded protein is CASSPDASRAQETQYF.

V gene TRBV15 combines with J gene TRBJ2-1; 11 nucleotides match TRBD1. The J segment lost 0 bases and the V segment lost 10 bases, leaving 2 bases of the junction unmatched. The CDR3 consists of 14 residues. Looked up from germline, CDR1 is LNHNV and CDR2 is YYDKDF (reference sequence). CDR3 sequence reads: CAIGTGGSYNEQFF. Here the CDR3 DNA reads TGTGCCATCGGGACAGGGGGCTCCTACAATGAGCAGTTCTTC.

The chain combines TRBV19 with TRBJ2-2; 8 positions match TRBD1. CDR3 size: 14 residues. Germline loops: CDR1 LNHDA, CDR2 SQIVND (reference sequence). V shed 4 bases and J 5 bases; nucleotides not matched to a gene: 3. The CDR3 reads CASSTQGATGELFF. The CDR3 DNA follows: TGTGCCAGTAGTACTCAGGGGGCTACCGGGGAGCTGTTTTTT.

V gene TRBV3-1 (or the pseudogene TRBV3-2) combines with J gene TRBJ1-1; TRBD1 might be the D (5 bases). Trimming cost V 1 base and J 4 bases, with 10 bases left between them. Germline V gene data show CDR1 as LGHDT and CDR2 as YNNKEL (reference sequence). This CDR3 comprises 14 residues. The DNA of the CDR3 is TGTGCCAGCAGCCAAGTGTGGGGGGTCACTGAAGCTTTCTTT. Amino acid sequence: CASSQVWGVTEAFF.

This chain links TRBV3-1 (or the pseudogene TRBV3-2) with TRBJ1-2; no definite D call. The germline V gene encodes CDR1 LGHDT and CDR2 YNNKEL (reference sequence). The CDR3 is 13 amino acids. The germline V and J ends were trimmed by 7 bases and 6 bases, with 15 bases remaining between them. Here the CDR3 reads CASNSRAGDGYTF. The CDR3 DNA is TGTGCCAGCAATAGTCGGGCTGGCGATGGCTACACCTTC.

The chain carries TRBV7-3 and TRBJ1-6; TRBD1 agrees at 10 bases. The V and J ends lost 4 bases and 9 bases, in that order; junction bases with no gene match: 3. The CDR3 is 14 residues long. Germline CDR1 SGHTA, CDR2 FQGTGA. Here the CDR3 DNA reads TGTGCCAGCAGCTCAGGACAGGGGGTTTCACCCCTCCACTTT. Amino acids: CASSSGQGVSPLHF.

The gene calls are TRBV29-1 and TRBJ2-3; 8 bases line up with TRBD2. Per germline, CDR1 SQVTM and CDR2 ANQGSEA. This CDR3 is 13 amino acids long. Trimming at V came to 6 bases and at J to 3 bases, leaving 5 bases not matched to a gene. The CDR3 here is CSVRGGKTDTQYF. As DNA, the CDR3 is TGCAGCGTCCGGGGGGGCAAGACAGATACGCAGTATTTT.

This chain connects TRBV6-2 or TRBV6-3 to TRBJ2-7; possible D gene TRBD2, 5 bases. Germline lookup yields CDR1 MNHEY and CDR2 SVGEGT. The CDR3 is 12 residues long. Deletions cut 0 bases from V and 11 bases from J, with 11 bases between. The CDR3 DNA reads TGTGCCAGCAGTTACTCGCGCTCGGAGGAGTACTTC. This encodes CASSYSRSEEYF.

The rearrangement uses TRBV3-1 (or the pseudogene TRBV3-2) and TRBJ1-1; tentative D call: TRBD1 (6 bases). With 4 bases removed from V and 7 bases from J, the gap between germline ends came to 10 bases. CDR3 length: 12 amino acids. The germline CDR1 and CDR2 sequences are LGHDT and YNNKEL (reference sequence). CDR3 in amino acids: CASSLTGFEAFF. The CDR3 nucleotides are TGTGCCAGCAGCCTCACAGGGTTTGAAGCTTTCTTT.

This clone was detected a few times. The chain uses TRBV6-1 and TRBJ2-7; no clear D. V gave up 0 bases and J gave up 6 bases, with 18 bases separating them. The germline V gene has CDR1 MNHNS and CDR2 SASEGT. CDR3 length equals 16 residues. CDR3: CASSEAHQPRVREQYF. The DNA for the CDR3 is TGTGCCAGCAGTGAAGCGCACCAGCCTCGGGTCCGCGAGCAGTACTTC.

The CDR3 coding sequence is TGTGCCAGCAGCTTAGGGCAGAGCAATCAGCCCCAGCATTTT. Amino acid sequence: CASSLGQSNQPQHF. The chain couples TRBV7-9 to TRBJ1-5; no definite D call. V shed 1 base and J shed 1 base, with 5 bases lying between them. The CDR3 spans 14 residues. Per the germline V gene, CDR1 is SEHNR and CDR2 is FQNEAQ (reference sequence).

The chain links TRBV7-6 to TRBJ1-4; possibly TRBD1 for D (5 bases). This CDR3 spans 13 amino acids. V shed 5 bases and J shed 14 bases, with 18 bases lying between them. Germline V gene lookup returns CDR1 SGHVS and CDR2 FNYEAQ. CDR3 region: CASSPGRLGGLFF. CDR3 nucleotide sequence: TGTGCCAGCAGCCCGGGCCGGCTTGGGGGGCTGTTTTTT.

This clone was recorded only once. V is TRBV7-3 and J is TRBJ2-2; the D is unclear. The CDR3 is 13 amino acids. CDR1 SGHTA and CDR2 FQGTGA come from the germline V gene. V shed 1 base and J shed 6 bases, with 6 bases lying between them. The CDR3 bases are TGTGCCAGCAGCTTAAATTCGGCCGGGGAGCTGTTTTTT. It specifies CASSLNSAGELFF. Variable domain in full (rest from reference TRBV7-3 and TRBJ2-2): GAGVSQTPSNKVTEKGKYVELRCDPISGHTALYWYRQSLGQGPEFLIYFQGTGAADDSGLPNDRFFAVRPEGSVSTLKIQRTERGDSAVYLCASSLNSAGELFFGEGSRLTVL.

The CDR3 reads CASSPGTSGGRHYEQYF. The CDR3 region has the DNA TGTGCCAGCAGCCCAGGGACTAGCGGGGGACGGCACTACGAGCAGTACTTC. This chain connects TRBV7-9 to TRBJ2-7; 14 nucleotides align to TRBD2. CDR1 and CDR2 from the germline V gene are SEHNR and FQNEAQ (reference sequence). V was clipped by 5 bases and J by 3 bases; unmatched bases: 9. The CDR3 contains 17 residues.

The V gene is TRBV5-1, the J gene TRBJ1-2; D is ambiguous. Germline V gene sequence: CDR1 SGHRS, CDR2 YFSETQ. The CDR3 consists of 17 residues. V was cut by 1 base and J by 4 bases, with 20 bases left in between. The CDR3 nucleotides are TGCGCCAGCAGCTTGCCAGACAAGATTGACGGACCCTATGGCTACACCTTC. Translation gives CASSLPDKIDGPYGYTF.

The CDR3 DNA follows: TGTGCCAGCCGAAGCCCTCTAACCTACGAGCAGTACTTC. It is translated as CASRSPLTYEQYF. The genes are TRBV6-5 and TRBJ2-7; unclear D gene. Between the trimmed V and J ends, which lost 8 bases and 2 bases, there was a span of 13 bases. This CDR3 is 13 amino acids long. Looked up from germline, CDR1 is MNHEY and CDR2 is SVGAGI.